A selection of T cell receptor beta chains follows, all from one sample in a study of cytomegalovirus exposure and HLA in healthy donors. Assay used: immunoSEQ multiplex PCR; TCRdb lists only in-frame clones, some missing. The table lists around 150,000 clones, 70% to 90% of them singletons. Sequenced: PBMCs. The receptors were sampled from a man aged 18-30 years in good health and CMV-seropositive. CDR3s include the opening cysteine and the closing phenylalanine or tryptophan. Each record gives: D gene, J gene, V gene, clone size, CDR3 protein, CDR3 DNA. The D gene is left open where the match is weak. Some rows mark clone size as missing; the rest say once, few, many or name a class of expanded clone.

D gene: -; J gene: TRBJ2-4; V gene: TRBV13; clone size: -; CDR3 protein: CASSKNAGVNIQYF; CDR3 DNA: TGTGCCAGCAGCAAAAACGCAGGGGTAAACATTCAGTACTTC
D gene: -; J gene: TRBJ2-7; V gene: TRBV9; clone size: -; CDR3 protein: CASSVGGSYEQYF; CDR3 DNA: TGTGCCAGCAGCGTTGGCGGATCCTACGAGCAGTACTTC
D gene: -; J gene: TRBJ2-5; V gene: TRBV15; clone size: -; CDR3 protein: CATSRVTGRETQYF; CDR3 DNA: TGTGCCACCAGCAGAGTCACAGGGCGGGAGACCCAGTACTTC
D gene: TRBD2; J gene: TRBJ2-3; V gene: TRBV7-2; clone size: -; CDR3 protein: CASSYSGGNTDTQYF; CDR3 DNA: TGTGCCAGCAGCTACAGCGGGGGAAACACAGATACGCAGTATTTT
D gene: -; J gene: TRBJ1-1; V gene: TRBV10-1; clone size: -; CDR3 protein: CASSGSWEGTEAFF; CDR3 DNA: TGCGCCAGCAGTGGTTCTTGGGAGGGCACTGAAGCTTTCTTT
D gene: TRBD1; J gene: TRBJ1-2; V gene: TRBV5-6; clone size: -; CDR3 protein: CASSSTGYGYTF; CDR3 DNA: TGTGCCAGCAGCTCGACAGGGTACGGCTACACCTTC
D gene: -; J gene: TRBJ2-5; V gene: TRBV4-1; clone size: -; CDR3 protein: CASSQEEGGGSETQYF; CDR3 DNA: TGCGCCAGCAGCCAAGAAGAGGGGGGGGGTTCGGAGACCCAGTACTTC
D gene: -; J gene: TRBJ1-5; V gene: TRBV11-2; clone size: -; CDR3 protein: CASSLDTGIQPQHF; CDR3 DNA: TGTGCCAGCAGCTTGGATACAGGGATTCAGCCCCAGCATTTT
D gene: -; J gene: TRBJ1-1; V gene: TRBV29-1; clone size: -; CDR3 protein: CSAVRGWPEAFF; CDR3 DNA: TGCAGCGCCGTGCGGGGGTGGCCTGAAGCTTTCTTT
D gene: -; J gene: TRBJ2-2; V gene: TRBV11-2; clone size: -; CDR3 protein: CASSLMAGSGELFF; CDR3 DNA: TGTGCCAGCAGCTTAATGGCGGGGTCCGGGGAGCTGTTTTTT
D gene: TRBD1; J gene: TRBJ1-1; V gene: TRBV27; clone size: few; CDR3 protein: CASRRTGGTEAFF; CDR3 DNA: TGTGCCAGCAGACGGACAGGGGGAACTGAAGCTTTCTTT
D gene: -; J gene: TRBJ2-5; V gene: TRBV5-1; clone size: -; CDR3 protein: CASSLGEKTQYF; CDR3 DNA: TGCGCCAGCAGCTTGGGCGAAAAGACCCAGTACTTC
D gene: TRBD2; J gene: TRBJ2-4; V gene: TRBV9; clone size: -; CDR3 protein: CASSVEPGGGGIQYF; CDR3 DNA: TGTGCCAGCAGCGTAGAACCGGGCGGGGGTGGCATTCAGTACTTC
D gene: -; J gene: TRBJ2-5; V gene: TRBV14; clone size: -; CDR3 protein: CASSHSRRATSRETQYF; CDR3 DNA: TGTGCCAGCAGCCACTCCCGGCGGGCCACGAGCAGAGAGACCCAGTACTTC
D gene: -; J gene: TRBJ1-4; V gene: TRBV5-3; clone size: -; CDR3 protein: CARSLECAFEDATNEKLFF; CDR3 DNA: TGTGCCAGAAGCTTGGAATGTGCGTTTGAGGATGCAACTAATGAAAAACTGTTTTTT
D gene: TRBD1; J gene: TRBJ1-2; V gene: TRBV5-5; clone size: few; CDR3 protein: CASSGDRGVYGYTF; CDR3 DNA: TGTGCCAGCAGCGGGGACAGGGGAGTATATGGCTACACCTTC
D gene: TRBD1; J gene: TRBJ2-7; V gene: TRBV10-3; clone size: -; CDR3 protein: CAISDLGTGEDEQYF; CDR3 DNA: TGTGCCATCAGTGATCTCGGGACAGGGGAAGACGAGCAGTACTTC
D gene: TRBD1; J gene: TRBJ2-5; V gene: TRBV10-1; clone size: -; CDR3 protein: CASGPGGETQYF; CDR3 DNA: TGCGCCAGCGGACCAGGGGGAGAGACCCAGTACTTC
D gene: TRBD2; J gene: TRBJ2-5; V gene: TRBV6-5; clone size: -; CDR3 protein: CASSYMAGDQETQYF; CDR3 DNA: TGTGCCAGCAGTTACATGGCGGGGGACCAAGAGACCCAGTACTTC
D gene: TRBD1; J gene: TRBJ2-3; V gene: TRBV11-2; clone size: -; CDR3 protein: CASSQGALAVGADTQYF; CDR3 DNA: TGTGCCAGCAGCCAGGGGGCCCTGGCGGTGGGGGCAGATACGCAGTATTTT
D gene: -; J gene: TRBJ1-4; V gene: TRBV5-1; clone size: -; CDR3 protein: CASSLLGATNEKLFF; CDR3 DNA: TGCGCCAGCAGCTTGCTAGGGGCGACTAATGAAAAACTGTTTTTT
D gene: -; J gene: TRBJ1-1; V gene: TRBV7-2; clone size: -; CDR3 protein: CASSLGGVNTEAFF; CDR3 DNA: TGTGCCAGCAGCTTAGGGGGGGTCAACACTGAAGCTTTCTTT
D gene: TRBD2; J gene: TRBJ2-7; V gene: TRBV7-9; clone size: -; CDR3 protein: CASSATSGGPTSYEQYF; CDR3 DNA: TGTGCCAGCAGCGCGACTAGCGGGGGGCCGACCTCCTACGAGCAGTACTTC
D gene: TRBD1; J gene: TRBJ2-7; V gene: TRBV10-3; clone size: -; CDR3 protein: CAISGKEGQGEIEQYF; CDR3 DNA: TGTGCCATCAGTGGCAAGGAGGGACAGGGGGAGATTGAGCAGTACTTC
D gene: TRBD1; J gene: TRBJ1-6; V gene: TRBV5-4; clone size: -; CDR3 protein: CASTTGVSPLHF; CDR3 DNA: TGTGCCAGCACCACAGGGGTATCACCCCTCCACTTT
D gene: TRBD1; J gene: TRBJ1-5; V gene: TRBV19; clone size: -; CDR3 protein: CASSTAGQGARRQPQHF; CDR3 DNA: TGTGCCAGTAGTACTGCTGGACAGGGGGCGCGGAGACAGCCCCAGCATTTT
D gene: TRBD1; J gene: TRBJ1-5; V gene: TRBV19; clone size: -; CDR3 protein: CASSTGYNNQPQHF; CDR3 DNA: TGTGCCAGTTCGACAGGGTATAACAATCAGCCCCAGCATTTT
D gene: -; J gene: TRBJ2-1; V gene: TRBV7-9; clone size: -; CDR3 protein: CASSLETGYGPNEQFF; CDR3 DNA: TGTGCCAGCAGCTTAGAGACGGGGTATGGCCCCAATGAGCAGTTCTTC
D gene: TRBD2; J gene: TRBJ2-5; V gene: TRBV30; clone size: -; CDR3 protein: CAWSVGGASGQETQYF; CDR3 DNA: TGTGCCTGGAGTGTTGGGGGGGCTAGCGGGCAAGAGACCCAGTACTTC
D gene: TRBD2; J gene: TRBJ2-7; V gene: TRBV19; clone size: -; CDR3 protein: CASSLAGGTYEQYF; CDR3 DNA: TGTGCCAGTAGTTTAGCGGGGGGGACCTACGAGCAGTACTTC
D gene: TRBD1; J gene: TRBJ1-5; V gene: TRBV27; clone size: -; CDR3 protein: CARMGTGVLVGNQPQHF; CDR3 DNA: TGTGCCAGGATGGGGACAGGGGTATTGGTAGGCAATCAGCCCCAGCATTTT
D gene: -; J gene: TRBJ2-1; V gene: TRBV25-1; clone size: -; CDR3 protein: CASIRTGNEQFF; CDR3 DNA: TGTGCCAGCATAAGAACGGGTAATGAGCAGTTCTTC
D gene: TRBD1; J gene: TRBJ2-7; V gene: TRBV9; clone size: -; CDR3 protein: CASSPPGTGSEQYF; CDR3 DNA: TGTGCCAGCAGCCCCCCCGGGACAGGGAGCGAGCAGTACTTC
D gene: -; J gene: TRBJ1-2; V gene: TRBV6-5; clone size: -; CDR3 protein: CASSPQALPGGYTF; CDR3 DNA: TGTGCCAGCAGTCCTCAGGCCCTCCCTGGCGGCTACACCTTC
D gene: TRBD2; J gene: TRBJ2-7; V gene: TRBV4-1; clone size: few; CDR3 protein: CASSHRTSGGYEQYF; CDR3 DNA: TGCGCCAGCAGCCATAGGACTAGCGGGGGTTACGAGCAGTACTTC
D gene: TRBD1; J gene: TRBJ1-5; V gene: TRBV5-5; clone size: -; CDR3 protein: CASSLAGQGVNQPQHF; CDR3 DNA: TGTGCCAGCAGCTTGGCGGGACAGGGGGTCAATCAGCCCCAGCATTTT
D gene: -; J gene: TRBJ1-1; V gene: TRBV6-5; clone size: -; CDR3 protein: CASSSTQGVTEAFF; CDR3 DNA: TGTGCCAGCAGTTCCACGCAGGGCGTCACTGAAGCTTTCTTT
D gene: -; J gene: TRBJ2-7; V gene: TRBV18; clone size: -; CDR3 protein: CASSPLDTDYEQYF; CDR3 DNA: TGTGCCAGCTCACCACTCGACACCGACTACGAGCAGTACTTC
D gene: -; J gene: TRBJ2-7; V gene: TRBV19; clone size: -; CDR3 protein: CASSTGRGMIYEQYF; CDR3 DNA: TGTGCCAGTAGTACCGGACGGGGAATGATCTACGAGCAGTACTTC
D gene: -; J gene: TRBJ1-5; V gene: TRBV4-1; clone size: -; CDR3 protein: CASSPRYSNQPQHF; CDR3 DNA: TGCGCCAGCAGCCCCCGGTATAGCAATCAGCCCCAGCATTTT
D gene: TRBD2; J gene: TRBJ2-1; V gene: TRBV9; clone size: -; CDR3 protein: CASSVDPLAGVNNEQFF; CDR3 DNA: TGTGCCAGCAGCGTAGATCCCCTAGCGGGGGTTAATAATGAGCAGTTCTTC
D gene: -; J gene: TRBJ2-5; V gene: TRBV27; clone size: -; CDR3 protein: CASSLGSGAGTQYF; CDR3 DNA: TGTGCCAGCAGCTTGGGGTCAGGGGCTGGGACCCAGTACTTC
D gene: -; J gene: TRBJ1-4; V gene: TRBV27; clone size: -; CDR3 protein: CASSRNIRAPNEKLFF; CDR3 DNA: TGTGCCAGCAGTCGGAATATCAGGGCCCCTAATGAAAAACTGTTTTTT
D gene: -; J gene: TRBJ2-5; V gene: TRBV19; clone size: -; CDR3 protein: CASSLAGSETQYF; CDR3 DNA: TGTGCCAGTAGTCTCGCGGGGTCGGAGACCCAGTACTTC
D gene: -; J gene: TRBJ2-7; V gene: TRBV5-4; clone size: -; CDR3 protein: CASNRPPSYEQYF; CDR3 DNA: TGTGCCAGCAACAGACCACCCTCCTACGAGCAGTACTTC
D gene: TRBD1; J gene: TRBJ1-5; V gene: TRBV5-8; clone size: -; CDR3 protein: CASSLVGQGAQGSNQPQHF; CDR3 DNA: TGTGCCAGCAGCTTGGTGGGACAGGGGGCCCAAGGGAGCAATCAGCCCCAGCATTTT
D gene: -; J gene: TRBJ1-3; V gene: TRBV19; clone size: -; CDR3 protein: CASFQWPHSGNTIYF; CDR3 DNA: TGTGCCAGCTTCCAGTGGCCCCACTCTGGAAACACCATATATTTT
D gene: -; J gene: TRBJ2-1; V gene: TRBV6-5; clone size: -; CDR3 protein: CASRLGTLGNEQFF; CDR3 DNA: TGTGCCAGCAGGCTAGGAACTCTCGGTAATGAGCAGTTCTTC
D gene: -; J gene: TRBJ1-4; V gene: TRBV29-1; clone size: -; CDR3 protein: CSVTTGEKLFF; CDR3 DNA: TGCAGCGTCACGACAGGCGAAAAACTGTTTTTT
D gene: -; J gene: TRBJ2-1; V gene: TRBV6-1; clone size: -; CDR3 protein: CASSASRGGEQFF; CDR3 DNA: TGTGCCAGCAGTGCATCCAGAGGGGGTGAGCAGTTCTTC
D gene: TRBD2; J gene: TRBJ2-5; V gene: TRBV7-7; clone size: -; CDR3 protein: CASGLAGGLETQYF; CDR3 DNA: TGTGCCAGTGGACTAGCGGGGGGGCTGGAGACCCAGTACTTC
D gene: TRBD1; J gene: TRBJ1-3; V gene: TRBV23-1; clone size: few; CDR3 protein: CASSQPGQGSGNTIYF; CDR3 DNA: TGCGCCAGCAGTCAACCGGGACAGGGCTCTGGAAACACCATATATTTT
D gene: -; J gene: TRBJ2-7; V gene: TRBV18; clone size: few; CDR3 protein: CASFFKEETAYEQYF; CDR3 DNA: TGTGCCAGTTTTTTCAAGGAGGAGACGGCATACGAGCAGTACTTC
D gene: TRBD1; J gene: TRBJ2-7; V gene: TRBV16; clone size: -; CDR3 protein: CASSLQDRARHEQYF; CDR3 DNA: TGTGCCAGCAGCCTACAAGACAGGGCCCGCCACGAGCAGTACTTC
D gene: TRBD1; J gene: TRBJ2-7; V gene: TRBV7-9; clone size: few; CDR3 protein: CASRSTGTGPHEQYF; CDR3 DNA: TGTGCCAGCAGAAGTACCGGGACAGGGCCCCACGAGCAGTACTTC